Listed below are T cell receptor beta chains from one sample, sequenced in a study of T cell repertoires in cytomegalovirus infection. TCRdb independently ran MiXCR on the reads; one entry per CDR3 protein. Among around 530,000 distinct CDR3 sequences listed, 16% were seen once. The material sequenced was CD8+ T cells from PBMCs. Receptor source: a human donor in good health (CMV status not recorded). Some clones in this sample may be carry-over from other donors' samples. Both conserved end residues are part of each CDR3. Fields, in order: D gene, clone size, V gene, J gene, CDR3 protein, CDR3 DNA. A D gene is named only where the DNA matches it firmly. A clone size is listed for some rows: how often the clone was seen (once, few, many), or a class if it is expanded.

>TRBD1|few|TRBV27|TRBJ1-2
CASRGTGTGGNRGYGYTF
TGTGCCAGCAGGGGTACCGGGACAGGGGGAAATCGCGGCTATGGCTACACCTTC
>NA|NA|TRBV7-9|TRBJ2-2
CASSFRQQNTGELFF
TGTGCCAGCAGCTTCCGACAGCAGAACACCGGGGAGCTGTTTTTT
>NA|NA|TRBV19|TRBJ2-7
CASSHDLLYEQYF
TGTGCCAGTAGTCATGACCTTCTCTACGAGCAGTACTTC
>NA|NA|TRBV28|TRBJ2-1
CASSRRTISRQFF
TGTGCCAGCAGTCGACGGACAATTAGTAGGCAGTTCTTC
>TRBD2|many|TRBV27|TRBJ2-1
CASRTSGSHNEQFF
TGTGCCAGCAGGACTAGCGGGTCGCACAATGAGCAGTTCTTC
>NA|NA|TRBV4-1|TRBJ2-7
CASSQSSGSYEQYF
TGCGCCAGCAGCCAGAGTTCCGGGAGTTACGAGCAGTACTTC
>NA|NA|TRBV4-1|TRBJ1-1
CASSPPEMNTEAFF
TGCGCCAGCAGCCCCCCAGAGATGAACACTGAAGCTTTCTTT
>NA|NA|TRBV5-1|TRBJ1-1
CTSSFRQNTEAFF
TGCACCAGCAGCTTCCGCCAGAACACTGAAGCTTTCTTT
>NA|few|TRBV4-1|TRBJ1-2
CASSQDLGGSGGYTF
TGCGCCAGCAGCCAAGATCTAGGGGGGAGTGGCGGCTACACCTTC
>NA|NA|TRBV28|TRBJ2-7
CASSAAWDNYEQYF
TGTGCCAGCAGTGCTGCTTGGGACAACTACGAGCAGTACTTC
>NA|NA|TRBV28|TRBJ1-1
CASSLSRRSEAFF
TGTGCCAGCAGTTTATCGCGCAGGTCTGAAGCTTTCTTT
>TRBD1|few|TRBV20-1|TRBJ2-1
CSARGTQGQELYEQFF
TGCAGTGCTAGAGGCACCCAGGGACAGGAGTTGTATGAGCAGTTCTTC
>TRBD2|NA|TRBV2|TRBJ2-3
CASSDLAGVRDTQYF
TGTGCCAGCAGTGATCTAGCGGGAGTGAGAGATACGCAGTATTTT
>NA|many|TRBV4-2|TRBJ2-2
CASTDPLNTGELFF
TGTGCCAGCACCGACCCTTTAAACACCGGGGAGCTGTTTTTT
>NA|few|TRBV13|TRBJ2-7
CASSLDWRSRERKMVKQYF
TGTGCCAGCAGCTTAGACTGGCGTTCCCGGGAGCGCAAAATGGTGAAGCAGTACTTC
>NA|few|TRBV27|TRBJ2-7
CASSLSGQQRFYEQYF
TGTGCCAGCAGTTTATCGGGGCAGCAAAGATTCTACGAGCAGTACTTC
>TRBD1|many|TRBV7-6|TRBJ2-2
CAGSGQGDTGELFF
TGTGCCGGCTCCGGACAGGGAGACACCGGGGAGCTGTTTTTT
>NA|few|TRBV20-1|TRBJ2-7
CSAEGYGTRTYEQYF
TGCAGTGCTGAGGGGTATGGGACACGGACCTACGAGCAGTACTTC